This TCR beta chain was identified in a study of hypomethylating agent response in myelodysplastic syndrome. With 0 bases clipped from V and 3 bases from J, the junction kept 0 bases outside the gene matches. Germline CDR1 and CDR2: MGHRA and YSYEKL. This CDR3 has 14 residues. Clones were read by immunoSEQ multiplex PCR, and TCRdb kept only the in-frame ones, dropping some. The top ten clones hold 20% of a sample with 5,000 or so clones, roughly 87% of them seen once. Findings of the study overall: Whether shared GLIPH2 clusters recognize novel MDS antigens was not confirmed.

As for this clone: Its antigen is still unknown.

This sample comprised bone marrow, obtained before or after starting hypomethylating agent treatment for myelodysplastic syndrome (not recorded which). The chain is built from TRBV4-1 and TRBJ2-7; the match to TRBD1 covers 9 bases. The receptor was derived from a human donor with myelodysplastic syndrome. CDR3 in amino acids: CASSQEGQGYEQYF. The CDR3 DNA is TGCGCCAGCAGCCAAGAGGGACAGGGCTACGAGCAGTACTTC.